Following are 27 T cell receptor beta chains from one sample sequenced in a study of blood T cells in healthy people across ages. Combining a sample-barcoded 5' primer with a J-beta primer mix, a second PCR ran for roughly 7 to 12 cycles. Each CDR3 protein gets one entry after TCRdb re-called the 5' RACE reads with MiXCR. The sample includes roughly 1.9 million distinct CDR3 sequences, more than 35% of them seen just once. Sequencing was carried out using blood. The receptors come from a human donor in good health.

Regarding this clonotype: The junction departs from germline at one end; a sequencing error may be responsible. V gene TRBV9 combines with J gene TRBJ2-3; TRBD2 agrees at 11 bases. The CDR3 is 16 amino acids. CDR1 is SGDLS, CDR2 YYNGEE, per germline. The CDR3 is CVSSVVAGGQTDTQYF. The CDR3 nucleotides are TGTGTCAGCAGCGTAGTAGCGGGGGGGCAAACAGATACGCAGTATTTT.

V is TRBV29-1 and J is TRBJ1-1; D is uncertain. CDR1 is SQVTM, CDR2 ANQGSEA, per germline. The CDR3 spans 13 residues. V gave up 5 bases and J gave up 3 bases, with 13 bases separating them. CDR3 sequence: CSVKVAGDTEAFF. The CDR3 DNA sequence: TGCAGCGTTAAGGTGGCAGGAGACACTGAAGCTTTCTTT.

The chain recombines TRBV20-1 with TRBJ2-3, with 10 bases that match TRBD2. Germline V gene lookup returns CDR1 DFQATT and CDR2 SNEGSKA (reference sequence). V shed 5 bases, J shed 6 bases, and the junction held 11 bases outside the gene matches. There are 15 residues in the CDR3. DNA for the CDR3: TGCAGTGCTCCCCAAGCGGGGGGGACCGGGGATACGCAGTATTTT. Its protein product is CSAPQAGGTGDTQYF.

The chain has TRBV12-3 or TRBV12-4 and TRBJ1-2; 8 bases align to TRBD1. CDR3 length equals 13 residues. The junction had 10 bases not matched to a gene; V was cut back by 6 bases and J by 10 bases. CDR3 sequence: CASSHPGQVDYTF. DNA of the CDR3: TGTGCCAGCAGCCACCCGGGACAGGTGGACTACACCTTC.

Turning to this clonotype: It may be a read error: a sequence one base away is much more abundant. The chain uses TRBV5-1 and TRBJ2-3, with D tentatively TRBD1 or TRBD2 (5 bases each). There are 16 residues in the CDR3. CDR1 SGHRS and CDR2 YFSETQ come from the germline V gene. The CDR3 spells CASSRLGVVGTDTRYF. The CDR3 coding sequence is TGCGCCAGCAGTAGGCTGGGGGTTGTTGGCACAGATACGCGGTATTTT.

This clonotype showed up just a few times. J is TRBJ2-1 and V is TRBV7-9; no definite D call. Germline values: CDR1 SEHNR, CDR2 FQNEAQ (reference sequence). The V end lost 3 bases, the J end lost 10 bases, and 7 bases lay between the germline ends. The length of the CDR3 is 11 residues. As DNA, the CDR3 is TGTGCCAGCAGCTTCGATAGAGAGCAGTTCTTC. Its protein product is CASSFDREQFF.

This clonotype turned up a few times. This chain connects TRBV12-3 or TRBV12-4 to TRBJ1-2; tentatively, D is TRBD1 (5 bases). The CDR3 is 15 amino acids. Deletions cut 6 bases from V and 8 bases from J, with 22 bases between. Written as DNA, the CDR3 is TGTGCCAGCAGCAGAACGACAGCTACGCCTGGGGGCTACACCTTC. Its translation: CASSRTTATPGGYTF.

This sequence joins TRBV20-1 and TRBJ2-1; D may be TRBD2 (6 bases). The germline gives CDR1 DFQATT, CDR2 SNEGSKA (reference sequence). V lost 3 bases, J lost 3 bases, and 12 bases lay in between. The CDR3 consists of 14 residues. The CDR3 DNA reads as TGCAGTGCTAGCCGGACTAAAGTCTACAATGAGCAGTTCTTC. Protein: CSASRTKVYNEQFF.

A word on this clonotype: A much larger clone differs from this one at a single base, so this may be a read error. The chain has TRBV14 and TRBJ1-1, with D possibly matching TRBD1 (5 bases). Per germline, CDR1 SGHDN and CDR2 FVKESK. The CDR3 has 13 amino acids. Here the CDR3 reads CTSSQQVNTEAFF. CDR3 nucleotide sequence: TGTACCAGCAGCCAACAGGTGAACACTGAAGCTTTCTTT. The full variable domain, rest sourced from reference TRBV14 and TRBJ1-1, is EAGVTQFPSHSVIEKGQTVTLRCDPISGHDNLYWYRRVMGKEIKFLLHFVKESKQDESGMPNNRFLAERTGGTYSTLKVQPAELEDSGVYFCTSSQQVNTEAFFGQGTRLTVV.

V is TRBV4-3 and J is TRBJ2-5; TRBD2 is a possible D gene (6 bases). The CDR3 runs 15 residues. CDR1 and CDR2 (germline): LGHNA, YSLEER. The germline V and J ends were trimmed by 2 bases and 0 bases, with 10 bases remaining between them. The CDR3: CASSQWRGHQETQYF. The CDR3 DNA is TGCGCCAGCAGCCAATGGAGGGGACACCAAGAGACCCAGTACTTC.

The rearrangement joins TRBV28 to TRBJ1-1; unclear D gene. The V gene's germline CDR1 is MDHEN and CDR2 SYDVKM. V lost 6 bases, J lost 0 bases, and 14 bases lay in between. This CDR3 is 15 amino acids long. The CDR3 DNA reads TGTGCCAGCAGAGTGGGTGGGAGGCTGAACACTGAAGCTTTCTTT. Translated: CASRVGGRLNTEAFF.

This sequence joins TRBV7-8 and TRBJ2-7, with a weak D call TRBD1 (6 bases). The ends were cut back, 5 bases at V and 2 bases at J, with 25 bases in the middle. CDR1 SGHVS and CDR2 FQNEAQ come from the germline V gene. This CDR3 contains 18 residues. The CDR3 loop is CASSRFLIGAGEPYEQYF. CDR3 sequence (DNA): TGTGCCAGCAGCCGATTCCTAATTGGGGCAGGGGAACCCTACGAGCAGTACTTC.

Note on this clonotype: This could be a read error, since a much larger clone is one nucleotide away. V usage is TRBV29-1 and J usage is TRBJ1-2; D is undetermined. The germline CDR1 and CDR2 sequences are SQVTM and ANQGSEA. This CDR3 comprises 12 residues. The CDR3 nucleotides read TGCAGCGTTGCGCCGGCTCGCTTGGGCTGCACCTTC. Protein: CSVAPARLGCTF.

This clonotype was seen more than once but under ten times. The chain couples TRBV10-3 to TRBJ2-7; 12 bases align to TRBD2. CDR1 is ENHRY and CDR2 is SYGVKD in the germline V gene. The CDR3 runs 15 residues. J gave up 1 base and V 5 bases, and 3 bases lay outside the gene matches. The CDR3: CAISRTSGDSYEQYF. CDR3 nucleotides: TGTGCCATCAGTAGGACTAGCGGGGATTCCTACGAGCAGTACTTC.

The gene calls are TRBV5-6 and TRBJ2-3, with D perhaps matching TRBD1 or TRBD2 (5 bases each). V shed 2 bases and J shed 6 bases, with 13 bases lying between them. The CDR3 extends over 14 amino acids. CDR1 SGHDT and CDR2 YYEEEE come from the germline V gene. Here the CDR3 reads CASSFGASADTQYF. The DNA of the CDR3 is TGTGCCAGCAGCTTCGGGGCCTCCGCGGATACGCAGTATTTT.

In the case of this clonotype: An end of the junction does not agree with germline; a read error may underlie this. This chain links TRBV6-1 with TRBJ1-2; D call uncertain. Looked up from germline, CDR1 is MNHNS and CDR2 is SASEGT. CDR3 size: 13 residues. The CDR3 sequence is CASSELRNYGHTF. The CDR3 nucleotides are TGTGCCAGCAGTGAATTACGGAACTATGGCCACACCTTC.

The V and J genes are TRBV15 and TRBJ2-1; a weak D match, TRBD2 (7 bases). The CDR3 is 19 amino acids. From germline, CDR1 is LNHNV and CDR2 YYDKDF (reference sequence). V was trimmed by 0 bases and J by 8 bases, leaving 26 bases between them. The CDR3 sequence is CATSRDRTAGLLIWDEQFF. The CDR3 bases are TGTGCCACCAGCAGAGACCGGACAGCGGGGCTCCTTATCTGGGATGAGCAGTTCTTC.

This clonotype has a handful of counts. The DNA of the CDR3 is TGTGCCAGCAGCGCCCCTAGCGGGCCATACAATGAGCAGTTCTTC. This codes for CASSAPSGPYNEQFF. V and J are TRBV7-3 and TRBJ2-1; TRBD2 agrees at 8 bases. Looked up from germline, CDR1 is SGHTA and CDR2 is FQGTGA. This CDR3 contains 15 residues. With V trimmed by 5 bases and J by 4 bases, 7 bases remained unmatched.

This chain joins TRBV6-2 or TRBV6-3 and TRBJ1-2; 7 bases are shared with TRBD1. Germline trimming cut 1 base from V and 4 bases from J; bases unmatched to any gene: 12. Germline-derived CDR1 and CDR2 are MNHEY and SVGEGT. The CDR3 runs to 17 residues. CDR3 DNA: TGTGCCAGCAGTTACTTCCCGGGACAGCCGACTAGCTATGGCTACACCTTC. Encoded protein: CASSYFPGQPTSYGYTF.

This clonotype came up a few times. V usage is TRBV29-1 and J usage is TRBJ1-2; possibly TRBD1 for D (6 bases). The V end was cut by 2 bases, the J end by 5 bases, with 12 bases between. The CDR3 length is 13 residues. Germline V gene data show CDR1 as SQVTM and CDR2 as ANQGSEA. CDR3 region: CSVEYSGEYGYTF. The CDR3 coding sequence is TGCAGCGTTGAATACTCAGGGGAATATGGCTACACCTTC.

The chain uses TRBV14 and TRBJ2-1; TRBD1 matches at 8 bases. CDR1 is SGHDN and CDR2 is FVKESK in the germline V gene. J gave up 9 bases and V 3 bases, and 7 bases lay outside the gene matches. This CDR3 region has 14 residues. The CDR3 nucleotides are TGTGCCAGCAGCCATGGGACAGGAGGGTTTGAGCAGTTCTTC. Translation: CASSHGTGGFEQFF.

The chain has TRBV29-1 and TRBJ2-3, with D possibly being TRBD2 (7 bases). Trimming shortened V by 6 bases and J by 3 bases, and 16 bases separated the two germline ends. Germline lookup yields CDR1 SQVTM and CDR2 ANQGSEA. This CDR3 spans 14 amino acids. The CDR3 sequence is CSVSVGGATDTQYF. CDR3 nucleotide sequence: TGCAGCGTCTCGGTGGGGGGGGCAACAGATACGCAGTATTTT.

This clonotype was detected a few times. The CDR3 region is CASSLVAAGHEKLFF. DNA for the CDR3: TGTGCCAGCAGCTTAGTGGCGGCGGGGCATGAAAAACTGTTTTTT. This chain connects TRBV7-9 to TRBJ1-4; D perhaps matches TRBD1 (5 bases). V lost 1 base to trimming and J lost 6 bases, with 12 bases between them. The CDR3 totals 15 residues. Germline V gene lookup returns CDR1 SEHNR and CDR2 FQNEAQ (reference sequence).

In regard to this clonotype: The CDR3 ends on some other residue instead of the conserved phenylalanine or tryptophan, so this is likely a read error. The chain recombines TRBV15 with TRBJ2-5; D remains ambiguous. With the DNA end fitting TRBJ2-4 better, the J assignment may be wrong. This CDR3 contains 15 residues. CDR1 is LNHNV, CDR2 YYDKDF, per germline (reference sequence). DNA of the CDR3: TGTGCCACCAGCAGAGACAGGCAGAGTGGAAACATTCAGTACTGC. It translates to CATSRDRQSGNIQYC.

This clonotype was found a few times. CDR3: CASARDSHEAFF. The CDR3 DNA reads TGTGCCAGCGCCCGGGACAGCCATGAAGCTTTCTTT. The J gene is TRBJ1-1, the V gene TRBV11-3; 7 bases are shared with TRBD1. CDR1 SGHNT and CDR2 YENEEA come from the germline V gene. This CDR3 has 12 residues. J lost 7 bases, V lost 8 bases, and 7 bases had no gene match.

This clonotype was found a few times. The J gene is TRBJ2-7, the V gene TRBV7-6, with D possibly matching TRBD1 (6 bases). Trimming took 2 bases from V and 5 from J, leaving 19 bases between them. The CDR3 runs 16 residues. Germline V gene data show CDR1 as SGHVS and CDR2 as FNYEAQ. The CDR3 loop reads CASSLTAAINRDEQYF. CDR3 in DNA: TGTGCCAGCAGCTTAACCGCCGCTATAAACAGGGACGAGCAGTACTTC.

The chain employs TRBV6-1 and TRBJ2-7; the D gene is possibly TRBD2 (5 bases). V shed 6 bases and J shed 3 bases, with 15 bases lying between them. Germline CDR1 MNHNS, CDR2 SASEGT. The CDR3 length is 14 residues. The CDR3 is CASRVGFGDYEQYF. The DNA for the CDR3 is TGTGCCAGCAGGGTGGGGTTCGGGGACTACGAGCAGTACTTC.